This T cell receptor beta chain comes out of a study of monozygotic twins with cystic fibrosis. Study overall: Library input was 2.5 to 3.5 micrograms of fragmented DNA, with approximately 14 PCR cycles.

General study points: Clonality was generally low (median about 0.0095), higher in the most severe patients. In this small cohort, shared CDR3 numbers showed no association with age, concordance or disease severity. Unrelated CF individuals shared fewer identical clonotypes than monozygotic CF twins.

A word on this clone: Its specificity is unknown.

Using immunoSEQ multiplex PCR, the repertoire was profiled, and TCRdb retains in-frame clones only, with some absent. Altogether around 27,000 clones are present, about 96% being singletons, with the ten largest covering around 2.5%. CDR1 LGHNA and CDR2 YSLEER come from the germline V gene. This CDR3 has 15 amino acids. Germline trimming cut 1 base from V and 2 bases from J; bases unmatched to any gene: 5. The rearrangement links TRBV4-3 to TRBJ2-7; 7 nucleotides align to TRBD1. Sequenced: blood. The clonotype was recovered from a girl aged 2-9 years with cystic fibrosis. CDR3 sequence (DNA): TGCGCCAGCAGCCAAGGGCAGGGGGTTGCCTACGAGCAGTACTTC. It codes for CASSQGQGVAYEQYF.